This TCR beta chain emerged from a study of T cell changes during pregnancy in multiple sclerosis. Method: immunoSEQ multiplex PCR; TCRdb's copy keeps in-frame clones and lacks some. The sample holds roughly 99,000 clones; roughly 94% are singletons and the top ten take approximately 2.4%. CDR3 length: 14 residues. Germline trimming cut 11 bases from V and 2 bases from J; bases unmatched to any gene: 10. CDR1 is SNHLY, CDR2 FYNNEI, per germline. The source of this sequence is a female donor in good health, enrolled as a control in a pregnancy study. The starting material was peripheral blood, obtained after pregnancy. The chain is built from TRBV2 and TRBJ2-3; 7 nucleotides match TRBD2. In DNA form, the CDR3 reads TGTGCCGGGAGGGACCAAGAGGCCACAGATACGCAGTATTTT. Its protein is CAGRDQEATDTQYF.